The 5 T cell receptor beta chains in this list originate from one sample, sequenced in a study of CD39 and CD103 CD8 tumor-infiltrating T cells. Sequencing used immunoSEQ multiplex PCR; TCRdb keeps in-frame clones, though not all of them. The data show approximately 17,000 clones, around nine tenths seen once. Material: CD8+ T cells sorted from blood. Subset given: total memory CD8 T cells (CD45RA-CCR7+/-) from blood or uninvolved lymph node. Receptors originate from a human donor with head and neck squamous cell carcinoma.

The genes are TRBV2 and TRBJ2-5; TRBD2 might be the D (7 bases). V lost 8 bases, J lost 3 bases, and 19 bases lay in between. Germline loops: CDR1 SNHLY, CDR2 FYNNEI. The CDR3 is 15 residues long. CDR3 sequence: CASRGVGGWEETQYF. The CDR3 DNA sequence: TGTGCCAGCCGGGGGGTAGGGGGTTGGGAAGAGACCCAGTACTTC.

The CDR3 protein is CASSIWTTDTQYF. CDR3 bases: TGTGCCAGTAGTATATGGACCACAGATACGCAGTATTTT. The genes are TRBV19 and TRBJ2-3, with D unclear. This CDR3 has 13 amino acids. Deletions cut 2 bases from V and 2 bases from J, with 5 bases between. From germline, CDR1 is LNHDA and CDR2 SQIVND (reference sequence).

This chain links TRBV11-2 with TRBJ2-7; 7 nucleotides match TRBD2. The CDR3 runs to 14 residues. The J segment lost 2 bases and the V segment lost 4 bases, leaving 5 bases of the junction unmatched. Looked up from germline, CDR1 is SGHAT and CDR2 is FQNNGV. The CDR3, as DNA: TGTGCCAGCAGCTACTGGGAGGGTGCCTACGAGCAGTACTTC. Protein product: CASSYWEGAYEQYF. The full variable domain, rest sourced from reference TRBV11-2 and TRBJ2-7, is EAGVAQSPRYKIIEKRQSVAFWCNPISGHATLYWYQQILGQGPKLLIQFQNNGVVDDSQLPKDRFSAERLKGVDSTLKIQPAKLEDSAVYLCASSYWEGAYEQYFGPGTRLTVT.

The chain is built from TRBV4-1 and TRBJ2-1; TRBD1 might be the D (5 bases). CDR3 size: 13 residues. Germline CDR1 is MGHRA and CDR2 is YSYEKL. The germline V and J ends were trimmed by 3 bases and 7 bases, with 10 bases remaining between them. The CDR3, as DNA: TGCGCCAGCAGCCAGTACCCAGGGAATGAGCAGTTCTTC. It codes for CASSQYPGNEQFF.

The chain joins TRBV9 to TRBJ2-7, with D perhaps TRBD1 (6 bases). Germline CDR1 is SGDLS and CDR2 is YYNGEE. V lost 5 bases, J lost 1 base, and 7 bases lay in between. This CDR3 has 12 residues. The CDR3 region has the DNA TGTGCCAGCAGTGGACAGTCCTACGAGCAGTACTTC. It translates to CASSGQSYEQYF. The entire variable domain, with the rest obtained from reference TRBV9 and TRBJ2-7, is as follows: DSGVTQTPKHLITATGQRVTLRCSPRSGDLSVYWYQQSLDQGLQFLIQYYNGEERAKGNILERFSAQQFPDLHSELNLSSLELGDSALYFCASSGQSYEQYFGPGTRLTVT.